What follows are 3 T cell receptor beta chains derived from one specimen sequenced in a study of cytomegalovirus exposure and HLA in healthy donors (dated by TCRdb to about 2017). Library creation used the immunoSEQ multiplex PCR assay. A mixture of 60 forward primers for TCR Vbeta segments and 13 reverse primers for TCR Jbeta segments was used in the multiplex PCR. The table comes from immuneACCESS by way of TCRdb, which keeps in-frame sequences with V and J called. Part of the clones is missing from these tables; in studies checked, under half for an unresolved V gene and the rest for unknown reasons. This sample gives some 200,000 clones in total; approximately 70% of them show up just once. The ten largest make up around 2.6% of the sample. Source material: PBMCs. The receptors come from a man aged 35-49 years in good health and CMV-seropositive.

This clone was seen a few times. J is TRBJ1-1 and V is TRBV10-1; possibly TRBD1 for D (5 bases). The V end was cut by 5 bases, the J end by 1 base, with 11 bases between. The CDR3 spans 14 residues. Per the germline V gene, CDR1 is WNHNN and CDR2 is SYGVQD (reference sequence). The CDR3 sequence: CASSPAGTNTEAFF. The DNA for the CDR3 is TGCGCCAGCAGTCCGGCGGGGACGAACACTGAAGCTTTCTTT.

This clone was observed a handful of times. V is TRBV27 and J is TRBJ1-6; D ambiguous. The CDR3 runs 13 residues. V dropped 5 bases and J dropped 3 bases, with 5 bases sitting between them. Germline-derived CDR1 and CDR2 are MNHEY and SMNVEV (reference sequence). The CDR3 nucleotides are TGTGCCAGCAGTCCAAACTATAATTCACCCCTCCACTTT. Translating it yields CASSPNYNSPLHF.

This sequence joins TRBV7-9 and TRBJ2-5; unclear D gene. The V and J ends lost 3 bases and 0 bases respectively, with 8 bases between them. The CDR3 runs 14 residues. The germline CDR1 and CDR2 sequences are SEHNR and FQNEAQ (reference sequence). CDR3 in amino acids: CASSLPGYQETQYF. For the CDR3, the DNA is TGTGCCAGCAGCTTGCCCGGGTACCAAGAGACCCAGTACTTC. The full variable domain, its missing parts supplied by reference TRBV7-9 and TRBJ2-5, is DTGVSQNPRHKITKRGQNVTFRCDPISEHNRLYWYRQTLGQGPEFLTYFQNEAQLEKSRLLSDRFSAERPKGSFSTLEIQRTEQGDSAMYLCASSLPGYQETQYFGPGTRLLVL.